This paragraph covers one TCR beta chain sequence. What it binds is unknown. The CDR3 is 15 residues long. The J segment lost 5 bases and the V segment lost 5 bases, leaving 8 bases of the junction unmatched. CDR1 is SEHNR, CDR2 FQNEAQ, per germline (reference sequence). The sample is drawn from a study of cytomegalovirus exposure and HLA in healthy donors. The PCR made use of 60 Vbeta and 13 Jbeta primers. The assay was immunoSEQ multiplex PCR, and TCRdb's table has in-frame clones only and misses some. The sample includes roughly 120,000 clones, roughly 70% of them seen just once. Whole-study findings and limits: The CMV antigen specificity of a few CMV-associated chains was confirmed through in vitro analysis. When presence/absence was analysed, sequencing depth was taken to be roughly uniform across donors.

The sample consisted of PBMCs. This chain uses TRBV7-9 with TRBJ1-5; TRBD1 aligns across 8 bases. This sequence was found in a woman between 35 and 50 years old in good health and CMV-seropositive. The CDR3 spells CASSVGQGLDQPQHF. The CDR3 DNA reads as TGTGCCAGCAGCGTAGGACAGGGATTGGATCAGCCCCAGCATTTT.